This T cell receptor beta chain was recovered during a study of cytomegalovirus exposure and HLA in healthy donors. The CDR3 spans 16 residues. The J segment lost 5 bases and the V segment lost 2 bases, leaving 5 bases of the junction unmatched. The germline V gene encodes CDR1 MNHNS and CDR2 SASEGT. This PCR relied on a set of 60 Vbeta primers and 13 Jbeta primers. Method: immunoSEQ multiplex PCR; TCRdb's copy keeps in-frame clones and lacks some. The profile shows 120,000 or so clones, around 67% of them singletons. This sequence joins TRBV6-1 and TRBJ2-2; 10 bases match TRBD2. Material: PBMCs. The source of this sequence is a woman in her thirties or forties in good health and CMV-seronegative. The CDR3 sequence: CASSELAGAETGELFF. The CDR3 region has the DNA TGTGCCAGCAGTGAACTAGCGGGGGCCGAAACCGGGGAGCTGTTTTTT.